Following are 26 T cell receptor beta chains from one sample sequenced in a study of ipilimumab plus nivolumab after autologous stem cell transplantation. Profiling relied on immunoSEQ multiplex PCR, and the TCRdb table lists in-frame clones only, not all of them. The table includes 20,000 to 25,000 clones, roughly 84% detected once. Sequences were derived from PBMCs, sampled in a trial of ipilimumab plus nivolumab as post-transplant consolidation. The receptors here all came from a male donor with diffuse large B-cell lymphoma.

This clone was counted once. CDR3 sequence reads: CASSSINGEQYF. In DNA, the CDR3 is TGTGCCAGTAGTTCCATTAACGGCGAGCAGTACTTC. The rearrangement links TRBV19 to TRBJ2-7; the D is unclear. Germline V gene data show CDR1 as LNHDA and CDR2 as SQIVND (reference sequence). This CDR3 contains 12 residues. Trimming took off 5 bases at V and 6 bases at J, with 11 bases between the two ends.

The chain combines TRBV6-1 with TRBJ1-3; 10 bases map to TRBD1. The germline CDR1 and CDR2 sequences are MNHNS and SASEGT. The CDR3 extends over 13 amino acids. J gave up 2 bases and V 8 bases, and 0 bases lay outside the gene matches. The CDR3 bases are TGTGCCAGCGACAGGGGGCCTGGAAACACCATATATTTT. It translates to CASDRGPGNTIYF.

The chain couples TRBV2 to TRBJ2-7; 9 bases match TRBD1. The CDR3 extends over 14 amino acids. V was pared by 6 bases and J by 6 bases, with 9 bases of the junction left unmatched. Germline lookup yields CDR1 SNHLY and CDR2 FYNNEI. CDR3 sequence reads: CASRRQGVVSEQYF. CDR3 nucleotides: TGTGCCAGCAGAAGACAGGGGGTAGTGAGCGAGCAGTACTTC.

V gene TRBV6-1 combines with J gene TRBJ2-2; no reliable D call. Germline CDR1 is MNHNS and CDR2 is SASEGT. The germline V and J ends were trimmed by 0 bases and 5 bases, with 10 bases remaining between them. The CDR3 length is 15 residues. CDR3 region: CASSEAALGTGELFF. The CDR3 DNA reads TGTGCCAGCAGTGAAGCGGCCCTAGGGACCGGGGAGCTGTTTTTT.

This clone has only one observation. The rearrangement joins TRBV11-2 to TRBJ2-3, with no clear D. The V gene's germline CDR1 is SGHAT and CDR2 FQNNGV. Trimming removed 3 bases at V and 0 bases at J, with 7 bases between. There are 14 residues in the CDR3. CDR3 in amino acids: CASSFYASTDTQYF. The CDR3 DNA follows: TGTGCCAGCAGCTTTTACGCTAGCACAGATACGCAGTATTTT.

V is TRBV28 and J is TRBJ1-2; 7 nucleotides align to TRBD1. The CDR3 spans 14 residues. Per the germline V gene, CDR1 is MDHEN and CDR2 is SYDVKM. After removal of 10 bases from V and 2 bases from J, the junction contained 10 bases not matched to a gene. The CDR3 nucleotides read TGTGCCACCAAGACACCGGGACAGAACTATGGCTACACCTTC. Translation gives CATKTPGQNYGYTF.

The genes are TRBV2 and TRBJ1-5; D is unclear. The germline V gene has CDR1 SNHLY and CDR2 FYNNEI. This CDR3 comprises 13 residues. The V end was cut by 8 bases, the J end by 0 bases, with 8 bases between. CDR3 bases: TGTGCCAGCGGTCAGGATAGCAATCAGCCCCAGCATTTT. This sequence encodes CASGQDSNQPQHF.

The chain has TRBV11-3 and TRBJ2-5; 10 nucleotides match TRBD1. V shed 1 base and J 5 bases; nucleotides not matched to a gene: 13. This CDR3 has 18 amino acids. Germline V gives CDR1 SGHNT, CDR2 YENEEA. CDR3 nucleotide sequence: TGTGCCAGCAGCTTAGGCCTCAGACAGGGGGCAACGAAGGAGACCCAGTACTTC. As protein: CASSLGLRQGATKETQYF.

Comment on this clone: This specimen includes other DNA sequences encoding the same CDR3. This rearrangement joins TRBV5-4 to TRBJ1-6, with 7 bases matching TRBD1. CDR3 length equals 16 residues. V lost 4 bases to trimming and J lost 3 bases; unmatched junction nucleotides: 7. Germline loops: CDR1 SGHNT, CDR2 YYREEE (reference sequence). CDR3 loop: CASSGRDRDYNSPLHF. The CDR3, as DNA: TGTGCCAGCAGCGGACGGGACAGAGACTATAATTCACCCCTCCACTTT.

This sequence joins TRBV5-1 and TRBJ2-1; 9 bases map to TRBD2. The CDR3 extends over 14 amino acids. In germline, CDR1 is SGHRS, CDR2 YFSETQ. With V trimmed by 3 bases and J by 5 bases, 3 bases remained unmatched. Here the CDR3 reads CASSWGLANNEQFF. The CDR3 bases are TGCGCCAGCAGCTGGGGACTAGCAAACAATGAGCAGTTCTTC.

The chain uses TRBV4-1 and TRBJ2-5, with TRBD2 matching 9 bases. V was pared by 0 bases and J by 4 bases, with 9 bases of the junction left unmatched. The CDR3 contains 17 residues. Germline loops: CDR1 MGHRA, CDR2 YSYEKL. CDR3 DNA sequence: TGCGCCAGCAGCCAAGACGTGATGCGGGGGGGAGTAGAGACCCAGTACTTC. Translation: CASSQDVMRGGVETQYF.

In DNA, the CDR3 is TGTGCCAGTAGTATAGTGGGGGGGCCTACCGGGGAGCTGTTTTTT. It translates to CASSIVGGPTGELFF. The rearrangement links TRBV19 to TRBJ2-2; weak D call: TRBD2 (7 bases). V was clipped by 1 base and J by 5 bases, with 11 bases between them. This CDR3 contains 15 residues. Germline V gene lookup returns CDR1 LNHDA and CDR2 SQIVND (reference sequence).

The chain carries TRBV6-5 and TRBJ1-1; 10 bases match TRBD1. Trimming removed 6 bases from V and 5 bases from J; junction bases left unmatched: 3. This CDR3 spans 13 amino acids. Germline V gene lookup returns CDR1 MNHEY and CDR2 SVGAGI. Here the CDR3 reads CASRDRGDTEAFF. The CDR3 DNA reads as TGTGCCAGCAGGGACAGGGGGGATACTGAAGCTTTCTTT.

The chain is built from TRBV10-3 and TRBJ2-1; the D gene is possibly TRBD1 (5 bases). In germline, CDR1 is ENHRY, CDR2 SYGVKD. The CDR3 contains 14 residues. Trimming left V 3 bases short and J 2 bases short, with 8 bases between. CDR3 DNA sequence: TGTGCCATCAGTGACCTAGGGGCCTACAATGAGCAGTTCTTC. Protein sequence: CAISDLGAYNEQFF.

The genes are TRBV18 and TRBJ2-7; either TRBD1 or TRBD2 may fit D (5 bases each). V lost 2 bases and J lost 2, with 10 bases in between. Germline V CDR1 and CDR2: KGHSH, LQKENI. CDR3 length equals 14 residues. This CDR3 reads CASSPGGVPYEQYF. As DNA, the CDR3 is TGTGCCAGCTCACCAGGGGGTGTCCCCTACGAGCAGTACTTC.

The chain combines TRBV7-9 with TRBJ1-1; TRBD1 matches at 7 bases. The V gene's germline CDR1 is SEHNR and CDR2 FQNEAQ (reference sequence). This CDR3 is 14 amino acids long. With V trimmed by 6 bases and J by 1 base, 5 bases remained unmatched. The DNA for the CDR3 is TGTGCCAGCAGTCGTCGACAGGGGAACACTGAAGCTTTCTTT. Amino acid sequence: CASSRRQGNTEAFF.

This clone has a handful of counts. The rearrangement joins TRBV6-5 to TRBJ1-4; D is uncertain. The germline gives CDR1 MNHEY, CDR2 SVGAGI. Deletions cut 2 bases from V and 7 bases from J, with 14 bases between. The CDR3 contains 15 residues. The CDR3 region is CASSYGSGQSEKLFF. CDR3 in DNA: TGTGCCAGCAGTTACGGGTCAGGTCAAAGTGAAAAACTGTTTTTT.

CDR3 nucleotides: TGTGCCAGCAGGGCGACACAAAATAGCCCATCCTATGGCTACACCTTC. This translates into CASRATQNSPSYGYTF. The gene calls are TRBV10-3 and TRBJ1-2; TRBD1 is a possible D gene (5 bases). Germline CDR1 reads ENHRY; CDR2 reads SYGVKD. This CDR3 spans 16 amino acids. V lost 10 bases, J lost 4 bases, and 25 bases lay in between.

This clone was counted a few times. The chain couples TRBV29-1 to TRBJ2-1, with D maybe TRBD2 (5 bases). The CDR3 loop spans 12 amino acids. Germline V gene data show CDR1 as SQVTM and CDR2 as ANQGSEA. V was clipped by 1 base and J by 8 bases, with 9 bases between them. CDR3 DNA: TGCAGCGTTGAAGGTAGCGCAGATGAGCAGTTCTTC. Its protein product is CSVEGSADEQFF.

The V call is TRBV6-1, the J call TRBJ1-2, with no clear D. Trimming removed 4 bases at V and 9 bases at J, with 15 bases between. Germline V gives CDR1 MNHNS, CDR2 SASEGT. This CDR3 spans 13 amino acids. This CDR3 is CASSGQAGLSYTF. CDR3 nucleotides: TGTGCCAGCAGTGGTCAGGCCGGATTGAGCTACACCTTC.

The chain joins TRBV9 to TRBJ1-2; D unclear. Germline V CDR1 and CDR2: SGDLS, YYNGEE. This CDR3 has 13 residues. V shed 2 bases and J shed 2 bases, with 7 bases lying between them. The CDR3 here is CASSVDRNYGYTF. The CDR3 DNA reads TGTGCCAGCAGCGTGGACCGGAACTATGGCTACACCTTC.

The rearrangement links TRBV27 to TRBJ1-5; D remains ambiguous. The CDR3 is 12 residues long. V lost 8 bases and J lost 3, with 8 bases in between. Per the germline V gene, CDR1 is MNHEY and CDR2 is SMNVEV (reference sequence). Here the CDR3 reads CASGLDNQPQHF. CDR3 bases: TGTGCCAGCGGACTGGACAATCAGCCCCAGCATTTT.

V and J are TRBV19 and TRBJ2-2; 7 nucleotides agree with TRBD2. Losses at the gene ends were 3 bases for V and 4 bases for J; bases not matched to a gene: 5. Germline V CDR1 and CDR2: LNHDA, SQIVND (reference sequence). This CDR3 region has 15 residues. The CDR3 region has the DNA TGTGCCAGTAGTATTGGGGACTATCTCACCGGGGAGCTGTTTTTT. Protein product: CASSIGDYLTGELFF.

A single count supports this clone. The J gene is TRBJ2-2, the V gene TRBV30; 7 bases map to TRBD1. The germline V gene has CDR1 GTSNPN and CDR2 SVGIG (reference sequence). The CDR3 loop spans 14 amino acids. J lost 0 bases, V lost 5 bases, and 3 bases had no gene match. DNA for the CDR3: TGTGCCTGGGGGGGACAGACGAACACCGGGGAGCTGTTTTTT. Translation: CAWGGQTNTGELFF.

CDR3 nucleotides: TGTGCCAGCTCACCATTGGGACAGGGCACCGGGGAGCTGTTTTTT. Residues: CASSPLGQGTGELFF. The V call is TRBV18, the J call TRBJ2-2, with 9 bases fitting TRBD1. Germline V lookup: CDR1 KGHSH, CDR2 LQKENI. The CDR3 is 15 residues long. The J segment lost 4 bases and the V segment lost 2 bases, leaving 2 bases of the junction unmatched.

The V and J genes are TRBV5-4 and TRBJ2-5; D not resolved. The DNA end is more similar to TRBJ2-7, so the J call may be wrong. The CDR3 consists of 15 residues. Germline CDR1 reads SGHNT; CDR2 reads YYREEE (reference sequence). CDR3 nucleotide sequence: TGTGCCAGCAGCTTGGGGCCGGTCGGGTCCTACGAGCAGTACTTC. It encodes CASSLGPVGSYEQYF.